What follows are 32 T cell receptor beta chains derived from one specimen sequenced in a study of blood T cell repertoires in COVID-19. TCRdb's table, derived via immunoSEQ multiplex PCR, lists solely in-frame clones and lacks some. Among 350,000 to 450,000 clones listed, 70% to 90% were seen once. The sequencing sample was made of peripheral blood. All receptors derive from a woman aged 60-75 years with COVID-19, enrolled during active disease.

V and J are TRBV5-6 and TRBJ2-7; D is possibly TRBD2 (6 bases). Deletions cut 4 bases from V and 3 bases from J, with 11 bases between. The CDR3 has 13 amino acids. The germline V gene has CDR1 SGHDT and CDR2 YYEEEE. DNA of the CDR3: TGTGCCAGCAGCCAACTCGGGGGCTACGAGCAGTACTTC. This translates into CASSQLGGYEQYF.

The J gene is TRBJ2-7, the V gene TRBV5-6; 10 bases align to TRBD1. The CDR3 covers 16 residues. Germline CDR1 SGHDT, CDR2 YYEEEE. Trimming took 2 bases from V and 2 from J; bases not matched to a gene: 7. CDR3 in amino acids: CASSLSGTGVPYEQYF. Here the CDR3 DNA reads TGTGCCAGCAGCTTATCCGGGACAGGGGTTCCCTACGAGCAGTACTTC.

The genes are TRBV2 and TRBJ2-3; D possibly corresponds to TRBD1 (5 bases). The CDR3 is 14 residues long. Germline assignment: CDR1 SNHLY and CDR2 FYNNEI. Trimming stripped 4 bases from V and 6 bases from J, with 14 bases between. CDR3 amino acids: CASSGGRAPDTQYF. The CDR3, as DNA: TGTGCCAGCAGTGGGGGCAGGGCCCCGGATACGCAGTATTTT.

The V and J genes are TRBV25-1 and TRBJ2-1, with 7 bases aligning to TRBD1. The CDR3 contains 14 residues. Germline V CDR1 and CDR2: MGHDK, SYGVNS. The junction had 2 bases not matched to a gene; V was cut back by 2 bases and J by 4 bases. CDR3 DNA: TGTGCCAGCAGTGAACTCAGGGGGTACAATGAGCAGTTCTTC. The encoded protein is CASSELRGYNEQFF.

V gene TRBV10-3 combines with J gene TRBJ2-7, with D perhaps matching TRBD1 (6 bases). CDR3 length equals 17 residues. CDR1 ENHRY and CDR2 SYGVKD come from the germline V gene. Trimming took 4 bases from V and 6 from J, leaving 25 bases between them. The CDR3, as DNA: TGTGCCATCAGTGGTCGTCAGGGGACGCTGGGCAGGGGCGAGCAGTACTTC. This sequence encodes CAISGRQGTLGRGEQYF.

The chain combines TRBV3-1 (or the pseudogene TRBV3-2) with TRBJ1-2, with D uncertain. Trimming took off 2 bases at V and 4 bases at J, with 8 bases between the two ends. There are 13 residues in the CDR3. Germline CDR1 reads LGHDT; CDR2 reads YNNKEL (reference sequence). This chain's CDR3 is CASSQNSPYGYTF. CDR3 coding DNA: TGTGCCAGCAGCCAAAACAGTCCCTATGGCTACACCTTC.

The chain couples TRBV5-1 to TRBJ1-4; 7 bases are shared with TRBD1. This CDR3 is 13 amino acids long. CDR1 SGHRS and CDR2 YFSETQ come from the germline V gene. Unmatched junction bases numbered 4, after V lost 4 bases and J lost 7 bases. Here the CDR3 reads CASSPTGREKLFF. The CDR3 DNA sequence: TGCGCCAGCAGCCCGACAGGGCGTGAAAAACTGTTTTTT.

In nucleotides, the CDR3 is TGTGCCAGCAGCTTAGAGGCGGGCGCGCAGTATTTT. It is translated as CASSLEAGAQYF. This chain uses TRBV11-2 with TRBJ2-3; TRBD2 is a possible D gene (5 bases). The V and J ends lost 0 bases and 10 bases respectively, with 8 bases between them. The CDR3 is 12 amino acids. Per the germline V gene, CDR1 is SGHAT and CDR2 is FQNNGV.

This sequence joins TRBV19 and TRBJ1-5; perhaps TRBD1 as D (5 bases). The CDR3 has 15 amino acids. Trimming took 1 base from V and 6 from J, leaving 13 bases between them. The germline CDR1 and CDR2 sequences are LNHDA and SQIVND (reference sequence). This CDR3 reads CASSIGRQGTQPQHF. The CDR3 region has the DNA TGTGCCAGTAGTATAGGCCGGCAGGGCACTCAGCCCCAGCATTTT.

The chain is built from TRBV5-4 and TRBJ2-6; no definite D call. V dropped 4 bases and J dropped 0 bases, with 5 bases sitting between them. There are 14 residues in the CDR3. CDR1 and CDR2 (germline): SGHNT, YYREEE (reference sequence). For the CDR3, the DNA is TGTGCCAGCAGCCGAGACTCTGGGGCCAACGTCCTGACTTTC. Its translation is CASSRDSGANVLTF.

The chain links TRBV9 to TRBJ2-4, with TRBD1 matching 7 bases. Trimming cost V 3 bases and J 2 bases; bases outside gene matches: 14. This CDR3 comprises 18 residues. The germline gives CDR1 SGDLS, CDR2 YYNGEE. The CDR3 reads CASSARSDRENTKNIQYF. The DNA of the CDR3 is TGTGCCAGCAGCGCCCGAAGTGACAGGGAGAATACCAAAAACATTCAGTACTTC.

The rearrangement uses TRBV24-1 and TRBJ2-2; TRBD1 aligns across 8 bases. CDR3 length: 14 amino acids. Germline assignment: CDR1 KGHDR and CDR2 SFDVKD. J lost 3 bases, V lost 8 bases, and 4 bases had no gene match. The CDR3 bases are TGTGCCACCACCTCGGACAGGGACACCGGGGAGCTGTTTTTT. Translating gives CATTSDRDTGELFF.

For the CDR3, the DNA is TGTGCCACCAGTGATTTCACGACTAGCGGGGGAGATACGCAGTATTTT. Residues: CATSDFTTSGGDTQYF. The chain employs TRBV24-1 and TRBJ2-3; 12 bases map to TRBD2. Germline values: CDR1 KGHDR, CDR2 SFDVKD. Trimming cost V 1 base and J 5 bases; bases outside gene matches: 3. The CDR3 has 16 amino acids.

V gene TRBV7-9 combines with J gene TRBJ2-1, with D possibly being TRBD2 (5 bases). Per germline, CDR1 SEHNR and CDR2 FQNEAQ (reference sequence). Trimming shortened V by 5 bases and J by 9 bases, and 23 bases separated the two germline ends. The CDR3 extends over 16 amino acids. CDR3 bases: TGTGCCAGCAGCGGAGAGAGGGATCTACGGCACGGTGAGCAGTTCTTC. Translated, it gives CASSGERDLRHGEQFF. Full variable domain (rest looked up from reference TRBV7-9 and TRBJ2-1): DTGVSQNPRHKITKRGQNVTFRCDPISEHNRLYWYRQTLGQGPEFLTYFQNEAQLEKSRLLSDRFSAERPKGSFSTLEIQRTEQGDSAMYLCASSGERDLRHGEQFFGPGTRLTVL.

This chain uses TRBV6-4 with TRBJ1-2, with D uncertain. V lost 2 bases to trimming and J lost 4 bases, with 8 bases between them. The CDR3 loop spans 13 amino acids. CDR1 and CDR2 (germline): MRHNA, SNTAGT. The CDR3 region is CASSDGGRYGYTF. In DNA form, the CDR3 reads TGTGCCAGCAGTGACGGCGGCCGCTATGGCTACACCTTC.

This clone was observed once. The chain links TRBV7-3 to TRBJ2-2, with 8 bases aligning to TRBD1. The germline CDR1 and CDR2 sequences are SGHTA and FQGTGA. This CDR3 is 17 amino acids long. J lost 8 bases, V lost 3 bases, and 14 bases had no gene match. This CDR3 reads CASSFYRGIGVTGELFF. CDR3 bases: TGTGCCAGCAGCTTCTACAGGGGGATCGGTGTTACAGGGGAGCTGTTTTTT.

This rearrangement joins TRBV6-5 to TRBJ1-2; TRBD1 matches 7 bases. The CDR3 covers 14 residues. Trimming took 4 bases from V and 6 from J; bases not matched to a gene: 8. CDR1 and CDR2 (germline): MNHEY, SVGAGI. The CDR3 loop is CASSSRQGRDGYTF. In DNA, the CDR3 is TGTGCCAGCAGTTCCCGACAGGGACGCGATGGCTACACCTTC.

This clone was seen a handful of times. The chain uses TRBV5-1 and TRBJ1-1, with a tentative D call TRBD1 (6 bases). V lost 0 bases and J lost 2, with 11 bases in between. This CDR3 is 15 amino acids long. In germline, CDR1 is SGHRS, CDR2 YFSETQ. The DNA of the CDR3 is TGCGCCAGCAGCTTGGTTCCAGGGGATAACACTGAAGCTTTCTTT. This translates into CASSLVPGDNTEAFF.

This chain links TRBV7-9 with TRBJ1-5, with 8 bases aligning to TRBD1. The junction had 11 bases not matched to a gene; V was cut back by 5 bases and J by 5 bases. The CDR3 is 16 amino acids. Germline CDR1 SEHNR, CDR2 FQNEAQ (reference sequence). CDR3 nucleotides: TGTGCCAGCAGCCTCGAGTCGGGGACAGGACATCAGCCCCAGCATTTT. Its protein product is CASSLESGTGHQPQHF.

This chain uses TRBV9 with TRBJ2-2; TRBD2 is a possible D gene (5 bases). The CDR3 contains 17 residues. From germline, CDR1 is SGDLS and CDR2 YYNGEE. V was pared by 4 bases and J by 2 bases, with 18 bases between. The CDR3 region is CASSTRPGNINTGELFF. The CDR3 DNA is TGTGCCAGCAGCACCCGTCCCGGGAATATCAACACCGGGGAGCTGTTTTTT.

This rearrangement joins TRBV18 to TRBJ1-4, with 7 bases lining up with TRBD1. The germline V gene has CDR1 KGHSH and CDR2 LQKENI. V trimming: 6 bases; J trimming: 8 bases; junction bases outside the gene matches: 9. The CDR3 runs 14 residues. The CDR3 is CASSPDRVEEKLFF. CDR3 bases: TGTGCCAGCTCCCCAGACAGGGTCGAGGAAAAACTGTTTTTT.

This chain joins TRBV7-2 and TRBJ2-5; 7 bases match TRBD2. The CDR3 contains 15 residues. V shed 5 bases and J 0 bases; nucleotides not matched to a gene: 6. Germline assignment: CDR1 SGHTA and CDR2 FQGNSA. The CDR3 reads CASSHGTNYQETQYF. The CDR3 nucleotides read TGTGCCAGCAGCCACGGGACTAACTACCAAGAGACCCAGTACTTC.

The chain couples TRBV6-5 to TRBJ1-1; D remains unclear. Germline CDR1 is MNHEY and CDR2 is SVGAGI. This CDR3 has 15 residues. V lost 4 bases and J lost 5, with 17 bases in between. The CDR3 sequence is CASSSGPARVTEAFF. DNA of the CDR3: TGTGCCAGCAGTTCCGGCCCAGCGAGGGTTACTGAAGCTTTCTTT.

This clone has a handful of counts. V gene TRBV23-1 combines with J gene TRBJ2-1; 13 bases line up with TRBD2. TRBV23-1 is flagged as an ORF with uncertain function. V shed 8 bases, J shed 10 bases, and the junction held 11 bases outside the gene matches. This CDR3 spans 15 amino acids. CDR3: CASGPGLAGDQEQFF. The CDR3 nucleotides are TGCGCCAGCGGCCCCGGACTAGCGGGGGATCAGGAGCAGTTCTTC.

The chain combines TRBV18 with TRBJ2-5; TRBD2 aligns across 8 bases. V was pared by 6 bases and J by 4 bases, with 10 bases of the junction left unmatched. CDR3 length: 15 residues. The germline V gene encodes CDR1 KGHSH and CDR2 LQKENI. The CDR3 region is CASSRTSSLGETQYF. CDR3 DNA sequence: TGTGCCAGCTCCCGGACTAGCAGTCTCGGAGAGACCCAGTACTTC.

J is TRBJ2-7 and V is TRBV30, with TRBD1 matching 8 bases. Germline CDR1 GTSNPN, CDR2 SVGIG (reference sequence). CDR3 length: 14 amino acids. Trimming took 4 bases from V and 1 from J; bases not matched to a gene: 6. CDR3 bases: TGTGCCTGGATGAGGAACAGGGGGTCCTACGAGCAGTACTTC. It translates to CAWMRNRGSYEQYF.

This sequence joins TRBV4-1 and TRBJ2-7, with 8 nucleotides matching TRBD1. Germline assignment: CDR1 MGHRA and CDR2 YSYEKL. This CDR3 region has 14 residues. Germline trimming cut 5 bases from V and 3 bases from J; bases unmatched to any gene: 6. In DNA, the CDR3 is TGCGCCAGCAGCAGACAGGGGATGAACTACGAGCAGTACTTC. This codes for CASSRQGMNYEQYF.

V and J are TRBV6-5 and TRBJ1-4; 9 bases match TRBD1. Germline V lookup: CDR1 MNHEY, CDR2 SVGAGI. J gave up 7 bases and V 5 bases, and 8 bases lay outside the gene matches. The CDR3 covers 15 residues. CDR3 nucleotide sequence: TGTGCCAGCAGTCCCACAGGGGGCGGGGGTGAAAAACTGTTTTTT. Protein sequence: CASSPTGGGGEKLFF.

The V gene is TRBV12-5, the J gene TRBJ2-5; 7 nucleotides align to TRBD1. The CDR3 consists of 14 residues. Trimming at V came to 1 base and at J to 2 bases, leaving 1 base not matched to a gene. Germline values: CDR1 LGHNT, CDR2 FRNRAP. CDR3 in DNA: TGTGCTAGTGGTTTGGGACAGGGACAAGAGACCCAGTACTTC. Amino acids: CASGLGQGQETQYF.

V gene TRBV2 combines with J gene TRBJ1-2, with D possibly TRBD1 on 6 matching bases. The V and J ends lost 1 base and 5 bases respectively, with 11 bases between them. This CDR3 spans 14 amino acids. The germline V gene has CDR1 SNHLY and CDR2 FYNNEI. The CDR3 region is CASSEGGPGYGYTF. CDR3 coding DNA: TGTGCCAGCAGTGAAGGGGGGCCTGGTTATGGCTACACCTTC. The whole variable domain, filled in from reference TRBV2 and TRBJ1-2, reads EPEVTQTPSHQVTQMGQEVILRCVPISNHLYFYWYRQILGQKVEFLVSFYNNEISEKSEIFDDQFSVERPDGSNFTLKIRSTKLEDSAMYFCASSEGGPGYGYTFGSGTRLTVV.

The count of this clone is one. The chain carries TRBV6-1 and TRBJ2-7; 8 positions agree with TRBD2. Germline CDR1 is MNHNS and CDR2 is SASEGT. After removal of 1 base from V and 5 bases from J, the junction contained 13 bases not matched to a gene. There are 17 residues in the CDR3. CDR3 DNA: TGTGCCAGCAGTGAAGGAATGGGCGGGGGGCCCGGGGACGAGCAGTACTTC. Its translation is CASSEGMGGGPGDEQYF.

The rearrangement uses TRBV5-1 and TRBJ1-5; tentatively, D is TRBD1 (5 bases). Germline V lookup: CDR1 SGHRS, CDR2 YFSETQ. This CDR3 contains 15 residues. The germline V and J ends were trimmed by 4 bases and 1 base, with 12 bases remaining between them. Written as DNA, the CDR3 is TGCGCCAGCAGCCCATTGGGGCAAAGCAATCAGCCCCAGCATTTT. It encodes CASSPLGQSNQPQHF.